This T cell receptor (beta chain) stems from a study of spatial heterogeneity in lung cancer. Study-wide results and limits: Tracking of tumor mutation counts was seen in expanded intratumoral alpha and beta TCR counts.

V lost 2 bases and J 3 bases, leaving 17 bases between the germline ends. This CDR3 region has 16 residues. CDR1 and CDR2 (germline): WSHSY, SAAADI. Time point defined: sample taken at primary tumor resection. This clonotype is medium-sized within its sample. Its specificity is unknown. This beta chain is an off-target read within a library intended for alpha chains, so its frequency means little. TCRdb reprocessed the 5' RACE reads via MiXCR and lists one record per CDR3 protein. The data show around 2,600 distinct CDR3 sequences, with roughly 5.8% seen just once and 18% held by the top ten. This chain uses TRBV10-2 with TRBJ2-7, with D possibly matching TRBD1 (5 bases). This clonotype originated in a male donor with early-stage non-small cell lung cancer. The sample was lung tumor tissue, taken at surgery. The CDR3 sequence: CASSEMDKGANYEQYF. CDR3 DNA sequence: TGCGCCAGCAGTGAGATGGACAAAGGGGCGAACTACGAGCAGTACTTC.